This TCR beta chain was sequenced for a study of blood T cell repertoires in COVID-19 (dated by TCRdb to 2020 to 2022). As for the study more broadly: Collaborator samples came from the United States, Italy and Spain and covered acute and convalescent phases of COVID-19. A de-identified subject ID, COVID-19 status, age in years and sex were almost always included in the sample metadata. Where available, HLA class I and class II types were obtained from metadata supplied by the sample provider rather than from assay-based typing. Samples came from the ongoing ImmuneRACE study (first 160 participants) plus 1,254 subjects from 6 global collaborators. The material from the prospective study consisted of cDNA or gDNA derived from T cells, B-cell-depleted T cells, or PBMCs. Subjects who had been exposed to COVID-19, were actively infected with it, or had recovered from it provided the deeply sampled blood TCRbeta repertoires that made up the dataset. The repertoires were released in a freely available public database intended as a resource for research on the immune response to SARS-CoV-2.

The immunoSEQ Assay, a bias-controlled multiplex PCR, was used to amplify TCRbeta CDR3 regions from genomic DNA. In the original analysis: The number of nucleated cells in each sample was estimated by amplification of reference gene primers within the assay. Sequence reads were collapsed and filtered to measure the absolute abundance of every unique TCRbeta CDR3 rearrangement. For each sample, productive Simpson clonality was calculated as the square root of Simpson's diversity index over productive rearrangements. Held by TCRdb, this immuneACCESS table contains in-frame sequences only and omits some clones. Under half of the omission traces to an unresolved V gene where checked; the cause of the rest is unknown. V, J and clone size derive from that table, while D and trimming were established from the DNA sequence. The sample profile shows tens of thousands of clones; about 90% of them were found once. The ten largest clones take up about 8.8% of the sample.

Paper-wide results and their limitations: The amount of clinical and demographic metadata varied by source and participant and was provided uncurated.

Regarding this clone: Its antigen is unknown. No base-level quality is on record; no much larger clone is a single base apart.

Including the terminal cysteine and phenylalanine, the CDR3 comprises 15 residues. The read is trimmed to its CDR3 DNA, 45 bases read in frame from base 1. Cut back by 2 bases and 9 bases, the V and J ends lie 15 bases apart. CDR1 SGHKS and CDR2 YYEKEE were looked up in the germline V gene (reference sequence). Whole blood was collected in K2EDTA tubes by collaborating institutions according to the institutions' own protocols. For TCRbeta analysis, collaborator samples were shipped as frozen whole blood, as isolated PBMCs, or as DNA extracted from either sample type. Specimen: peripheral blood. The TCR was taken from a woman of 80 years or more with active COVID-19. The rearranged segments are TRBV5-5 and TRBJ1-6, with TRBD1 as a weak D call on 6 bases. The CDR3: CASSLQGQLGSPLHF. DNA sequence: TGTGCCAGCAGCTTACAGGGCCAACTGGGTTCACCCCTCCACTTT.